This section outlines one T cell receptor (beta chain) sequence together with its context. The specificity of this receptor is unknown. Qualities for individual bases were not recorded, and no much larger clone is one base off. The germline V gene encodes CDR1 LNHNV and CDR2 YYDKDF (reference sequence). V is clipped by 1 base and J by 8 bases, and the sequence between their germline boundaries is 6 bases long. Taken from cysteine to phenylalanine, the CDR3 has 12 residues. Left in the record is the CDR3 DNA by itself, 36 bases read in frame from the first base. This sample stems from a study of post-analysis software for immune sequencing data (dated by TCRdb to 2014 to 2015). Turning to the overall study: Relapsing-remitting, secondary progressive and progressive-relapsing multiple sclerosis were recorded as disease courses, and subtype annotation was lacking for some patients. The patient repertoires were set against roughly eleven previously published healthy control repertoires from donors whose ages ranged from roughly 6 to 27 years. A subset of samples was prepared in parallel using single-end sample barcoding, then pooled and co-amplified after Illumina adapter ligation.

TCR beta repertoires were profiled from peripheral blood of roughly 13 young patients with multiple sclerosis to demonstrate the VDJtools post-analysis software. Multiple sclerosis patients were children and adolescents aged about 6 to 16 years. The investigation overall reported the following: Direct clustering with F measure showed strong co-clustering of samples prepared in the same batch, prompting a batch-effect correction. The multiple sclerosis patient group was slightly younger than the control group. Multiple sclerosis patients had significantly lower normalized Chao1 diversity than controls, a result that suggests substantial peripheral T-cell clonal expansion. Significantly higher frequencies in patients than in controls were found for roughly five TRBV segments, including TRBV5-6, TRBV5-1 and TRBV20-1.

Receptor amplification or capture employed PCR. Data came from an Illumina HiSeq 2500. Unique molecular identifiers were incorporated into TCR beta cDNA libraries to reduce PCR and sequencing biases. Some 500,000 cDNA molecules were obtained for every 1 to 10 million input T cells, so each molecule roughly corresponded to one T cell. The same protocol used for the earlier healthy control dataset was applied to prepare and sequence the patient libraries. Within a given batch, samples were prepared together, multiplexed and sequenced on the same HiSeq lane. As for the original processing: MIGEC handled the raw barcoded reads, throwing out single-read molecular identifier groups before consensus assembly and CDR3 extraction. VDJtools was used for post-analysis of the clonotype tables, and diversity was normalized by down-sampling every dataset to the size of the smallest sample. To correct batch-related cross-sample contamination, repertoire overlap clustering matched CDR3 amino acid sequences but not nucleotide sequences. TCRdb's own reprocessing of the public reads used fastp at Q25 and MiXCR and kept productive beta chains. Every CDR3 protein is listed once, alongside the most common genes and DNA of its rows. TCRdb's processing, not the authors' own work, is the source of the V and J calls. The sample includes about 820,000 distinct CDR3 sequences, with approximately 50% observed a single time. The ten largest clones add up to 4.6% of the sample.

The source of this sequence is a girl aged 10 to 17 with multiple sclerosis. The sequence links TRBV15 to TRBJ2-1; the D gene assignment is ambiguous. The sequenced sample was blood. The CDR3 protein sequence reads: CATSRVRDEQFF. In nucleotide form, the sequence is TGTGCCACCAGCAGAGTTCGAGATGAGCAGTTCTTC.